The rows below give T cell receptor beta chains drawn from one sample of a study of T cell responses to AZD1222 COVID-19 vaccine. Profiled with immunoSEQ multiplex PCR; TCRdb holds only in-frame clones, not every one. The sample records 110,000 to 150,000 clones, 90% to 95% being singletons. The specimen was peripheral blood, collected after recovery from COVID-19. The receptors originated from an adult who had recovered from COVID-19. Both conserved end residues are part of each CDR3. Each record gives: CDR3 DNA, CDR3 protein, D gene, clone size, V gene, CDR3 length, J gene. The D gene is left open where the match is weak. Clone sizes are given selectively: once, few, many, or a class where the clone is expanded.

CDR3nt: TGCAGCGTCAAACCGGCCCTTAGGCGGGACACTGAAGCTTTCTTT
CDR3aa: CSVKPALRRDTEAFF
d_gene: -
abundance: -
v_gene: TRBV29-1
len: 15
j_gene: TRBJ1-1

CDR3nt: TGTGCCAGCAGTGAAGCCTTTCAAGGTGAAAAACTGTTTTTT
CDR3aa: CASSEAFQGEKLFF
d_gene: -
abundance: -
v_gene: TRBV2
len: 14
j_gene: TRBJ1-4

CDR3nt: TGCGCCAGCAGCCAAGATCTAGGGTCGGGGAGGGAGCTGTTTTTT
CDR3aa: CASSQDLGSGRELFF
d_gene: -
abundance: -
v_gene: TRBV4-1
len: 15
j_gene: TRBJ2-2

CDR3nt: TGCGCCAGCAAGCAAATAGTAAACACCGGGGAGCTGTTTTTT
CDR3aa: CASKQIVNTGELFF
d_gene: -
abundance: few
v_gene: TRBV5-1
len: 14
j_gene: TRBJ2-2

CDR3nt: TGCACCAGCAGCCAAGACTCTAGCGGGAATCGGTACGAGCAGTACTTC
CDR3aa: CTSSQDSSGNRYEQYF
d_gene: -
abundance: once
v_gene: TRBV1
len: 16
j_gene: TRBJ2-7

CDR3nt: TGTGCCAGCAGCTTAAACGAATACAATGAGCAGTTCTTC
CDR3aa: CASSLNEYNEQFF
d_gene: -
abundance: -
v_gene: TRBV7-2
len: 13
j_gene: TRBJ2-1

CDR3nt: TGTGCCAGCAGCGCCGGGACCTGGGAGGGCTACACCTTC
CDR3aa: CASSAGTWEGYTF
d_gene: -
abundance: -
v_gene: TRBV2
len: 13
j_gene: TRBJ1-2

CDR3nt: TGTGCCAGCAGTGACCCGGGACTAGCAAACGACGAGCAGTACTTC
CDR3aa: CASSDPGLANDEQYF
d_gene: TRBD2
abundance: -
v_gene: TRBV25-1
len: 15
j_gene: TRBJ2-7

CDR3nt: TGTGCCAGCAGCCAAGAGGGCAGGGTAACTTCACCCCTCCACTTT
CDR3aa: CASSQEGRVTSPLHF
d_gene: -
abundance: -
v_gene: TRBV3-1/TRBV3-2
len: 15
j_gene: TRBJ1-6

CDR3nt: TGTGCCAGCAGCTTGGGAGGACAGGGAGCCTACGAGCAGTACTTC
CDR3aa: CASSLGGQGAYEQYF
d_gene: TRBD1
abundance: -
v_gene: TRBV5-4
len: 15
j_gene: TRBJ2-7

CDR3nt: TGTGCCAGTGGTACCGGGACAGTCATGAACACTGAAGCTTTCTTT
CDR3aa: CASGTGTVMNTEAFF
d_gene: TRBD1
abundance: -
v_gene: TRBV19
len: 15
j_gene: TRBJ1-1

CDR3nt: TGTGCCAGCAGTTACAGGGAGGGGGGGGAGGAAAAACTGTTTTTT
CDR3aa: CASSYREGGEEKLFF
d_gene: -
abundance: -
v_gene: TRBV6-6
len: 15
j_gene: TRBJ1-4

CDR3nt: TGTGCCAGCAAACAGGGAAACAATCAGCCCCAGCATTTT
CDR3aa: CASKQGNNQPQHF
d_gene: -
abundance: -
v_gene: TRBV2
len: 13
j_gene: TRBJ1-5

CDR3nt: TGTGCCAGCAGTTGGTGGGCTGGGGAAGCTTTCTTT
CDR3aa: CASSWWAGEAFF
d_gene: -
abundance: -
v_gene: TRBV28
len: 12
j_gene: TRBJ1-1

CDR3nt: TGCGCCAGCAGCCAAGGTACAGGGAGCTCCTACGAGCAGTACTTC
CDR3aa: CASSQGTGSSYEQYF
d_gene: -
abundance: -
v_gene: TRBV4-1
len: 15
j_gene: TRBJ2-7

CDR3nt: TGCGCCAGCAGCCCCTGGCTAGCCCCCTACAATGAGCAGTTCTTC
CDR3aa: CASSPWLAPYNEQFF
d_gene: -
abundance: -
v_gene: TRBV5-1
len: 15
j_gene: TRBJ2-1

CDR3nt: TGTGCCAGCACTATTTCGGGGGAAATCTCCTACAATGAGCAGTTCTTC
CDR3aa: CASTISGEISYNEQFF
d_gene: -
abundance: -
v_gene: TRBV27
len: 16
j_gene: TRBJ2-1

CDR3nt: TGTGCCAGCGGAATACTAGCGGGAGAGGGGGGCGGGGAGCTGTTTTTT
CDR3aa: CASGILAGEGGGELFF
d_gene: TRBD2
abundance: -
v_gene: TRBV19
len: 16
j_gene: TRBJ2-2

CDR3nt: TGTGCCACCAGCAGAGATCTGTCCTACGAGCAGTACTTC
CDR3aa: CATSRDLSYEQYF
d_gene: -
abundance: -
v_gene: TRBV15
len: 13
j_gene: TRBJ2-7

CDR3nt: TGTGCCAGCAGCCTAGCGGGCTCTAGCTCCTACGAGCAGTACTTC
CDR3aa: CASSLAGSSSYEQYF
d_gene: TRBD2
abundance: -
v_gene: TRBV28
len: 15
j_gene: TRBJ2-7

CDR3nt: TGTGCCAGCAGCTTGATAAGGGAGACCTACGAGCAGTACTTC
CDR3aa: CASSLIRETYEQYF
d_gene: -
abundance: -
v_gene: TRBV5-6
len: 14
j_gene: TRBJ2-7

CDR3nt: TGTGCCAGCAGCACCCAAGGGACAGGGAATGAAAAACTGTTTTTT
CDR3aa: CASSTQGTGNEKLFF
d_gene: TRBD1
abundance: -
v_gene: TRBV7-8
len: 15
j_gene: TRBJ1-4

CDR3nt: TGCGCCAGCAGCCAAGATGGGAAGCGGGATCGGGAGACCCAGTACTTC
CDR3aa: CASSQDGKRDRETQYF
d_gene: TRBD2
abundance: -
v_gene: TRBV4-1
len: 16
j_gene: TRBJ2-5

CDR3nt: TGTGCCAGCAGCTTAGAGGGACTAAATCAGCCCCAGCATTTT
CDR3aa: CASSLEGLNQPQHF
d_gene: -
abundance: -
v_gene: TRBV7-9
len: 14
j_gene: TRBJ1-5

CDR3nt: TGTGCCAGCAGGGGAGGCCAGGGGATATACACCGGGGAGCTGTTTTTT
CDR3aa: CASRGGQGIYTGELFF
d_gene: -
abundance: -
v_gene: TRBV27
len: 16
j_gene: TRBJ2-2

CDR3nt: TGCGCCAGCAGCCAAGATTCGATAAGCTCTGGAAACACCATATATTTT
CDR3aa: CASSQDSISSGNTIYF
d_gene: -
abundance: -
v_gene: TRBV4-1
len: 16
j_gene: TRBJ1-3

CDR3nt: TGTGCCAGCAGCGTCAGTGGTAAAGCCTACGAGCAGTACTTC
CDR3aa: CASSVSGKAYEQYF
d_gene: -
abundance: -
v_gene: TRBV9
len: 14
j_gene: TRBJ2-7